The clone carrying this T cell receptor (beta chain) came up a few times. CDR3 length: 15 amino acids. After removal of 4 bases from V and 3 bases from J, the junction contained 8 bases not matched to a gene. Germline-derived CDR1 and CDR2 are SQVTM and ANQGSEA. The template was RNA from unsorted bulk tissue. This sample was included in a study of tumor and adjacent non-tumor tissue in lung cancer. The overall study: The cohort had around eleven adenocarcinoma, a couple of squamous cell and 1 small cell patients.

A modified ARM-PCR protocol with three rounds of nested PCR amplified TCRbeta. TCRdb called the multiplex PCR reads again in MiXCR, with one record for every CDR3 protein. The table records approximately 120,000 distinct CDR3 sequences, about 66% of them present only once. The chain combines TRBV29-1 with TRBJ2-2, with 7 bases fitting TRBD1. The sequenced sample was lung tumor tissue. The clonotype was recovered from a man between 25 and 39 years old with non-small cell lung cancer. The CDR3 DNA is TGCAGCGTTGCCCTGGAACAGGGGCACACCGGGGAGCTGTTTTTT. Translating gives CSVALEQGHTGELFF.